Sequencing of this T cell receptor beta chain was carried out in a study of spatial heterogeneity in lung cancer (dated by TCRdb to the late 2010s). At the level of the whole study: Beta-chain transcripts were consistently detected in greater numbers than alpha-chain transcripts, which likely reflected higher beta-chain transcript abundance. In the raw uncorrected reads, each unique combination of TCR and UMI appeared on average more than ten times. The study quantitatively compared TCR alpha and beta repertoires across multiple tumor regions, matched nontumor lung and blood in non-small cell lung cancer. The study linked features of the TCR repertoire to counts of nonsynonymous mutations, which were determined by whole-exome sequencing of tumor tissue. Both alpha and beta chains were TCR-sequenced in 200 to 250 tumor regions, approximately 68 matched nontumor lung samples and around 54 PBMC samples obtained at surgery.

On this clonotype: Its recognized antigen is unknown. Per-nucleotide qualities are absent, and no much larger clonotype sits a single base away.

Results and caveats for the whole study, not just this receptor: Additional single-cell paired TCR alpha and beta sequencing was considered necessary to confirm, at a functional level, the hypothesis that regional TCRs recognize regional mutations. Ubiquitous expanded tumor TCRs showed up in blood more often at tumor resection than at routine follow-up.

This specimen's time point label, interpreted: sample taken at primary tumor resection. Donors were 72 patients with early-stage, untreated non-small cell lung cancer from the lung TRACERx cohort. Without any cell sorting, TCR sequencing was performed on whole RNA extracted either from tumor and nontumor lung tissue or from cryopreserved PBMC samples. Patients were selected for TCR sequencing only if sufficient RNA was available from at least two tumor regions. Receptor libraries were prepared by 5' RACE. Instrument used: NextSeq 500. The TCR library protocol attached a unique molecular identifier to each TCR cDNA molecule to allow correction of PCR and sequencing errors. The source study handled its data this way. Decombinator tools were used for TCR identification, UMI-based error correction and CDR3 extraction. TCRs above a frequency of 2 per 1,000, corresponding to the top 1% of the tumor frequency distribution, were defined as expanded. Each repertoire was subsampled 100 times to 5,000 TCRs, after which Renyi diversity was computed with the R vegan package. To build CDR3 similarity networks, amino acid triplet string-kernel similarity was used, and CDR3s were connected when their pairwise similarity was above 0.82. TCRdb redid the processing of the public reads, applying fastp at Q25 and MiXCR, and retained in-frame beta chains. Rows with one shared CDR3 protein collapse into an entry with the most common genes and DNA. It is TCRdb's table, rather than the study itself, that gives the V and J calls and clone size. A total of some 7,000 distinct CDR3 sequences appear in this sample, about 6.7% of them only once. Around 77% of the sample belongs to the ten largest clones.

The sequenced sample was PBMCs, obtained at surgery. The origin of this receptor is a male donor with early-stage non-small cell lung cancer.

For the CDR3, the sequence is CASSLMGSGETQYF. The DNA is as follows: TGCGCCAGCAGCTTAATGGGCTCGGGAGAGACCCAGTACTTC. The receptor chain draws on TRBV5-1 and TRBJ2-5, with no D gene named confidently. At the junction V is shortened by 2 bases and J by 4 bases, with 12 bases in between. Via the germline V gene, CDR1 is SGHRS and CDR2 YFSETQ. The CDR3 contains 14 residues, cysteine and phenylalanine counted. The kept DNA is CDR3 alone, 42 bases in frame from the first base. The full variable domain, completed from the reference TRBV5-1 and TRBJ2-5 proteins outside the CDR3, reads KAGVTQTPRYLIKTRGQQVTLSCSPISGHRSVSWYQQTPGQGLQFLFEYFSETQRNKGNFPGRFSGRQFSNSRSEMNVSTLELGDSALYLCASSLMGSGETQYFGPGTRLLVL.